The next 22 T cell receptor beta chains were all read from a single sample in a study of cytomegalovirus exposure and HLA in healthy donors. 13 Jbeta primers and 60 Vbeta primers were used for the PCR. Sequenced by immunoSEQ multiplex PCR; TCRdb stores in-frame clones only, minus some. This table has some 130,000 clones, roughly 79% appearing once. The sequenced sample consisted of PBMCs. The receptors stem from a boy younger than 10 in good health and CMV-seronegative.

V and J are TRBV20-1 and TRBJ1-2; D is undetermined. Trimming stripped 3 bases from V and 8 bases from J, with 10 bases between. The CDR3 runs 11 residues. Germline CDR1 is DFQATT and CDR2 is SNEGSKA (reference sequence). The CDR3 region is CSARVLRGYTF. CDR3 DNA sequence: TGCAGTGCTAGGGTCTTGAGAGGCTACACCTTC.

This chain links TRBV4-3 with TRBJ2-5; 12 positions agree with TRBD2. The CDR3 consists of 18 residues. The trim removed 0 bases at V and 5 bases at J, leaving 10 bases unmatched. Looked up from germline, CDR1 is LGHNA and CDR2 is YSLEER. CDR3 nucleotides: TGCGCCAGCAGCCAAGATGTGCTAGCGGGGGGGCCCAGGGAGACCCAGTACTTC. It encodes CASSQDVLAGGPRETQYF.

The chain uses TRBV11-2 and TRBJ2-4; D is perhaps TRBD1 (6 bases). Germline-derived CDR1 and CDR2 are SGHAT and FQNNGV. Between the trimmed V and J ends, which lost 5 bases and 7 bases, there was a span of 12 bases. The CDR3 has 13 residues. CDR3 protein: CASSPNRENIQYF. DNA of the CDR3: TGTGCCAGCAGCCCTAACAGGGAGAACATTCAGTACTTC. Complete variable domain (other parts from reference TRBV11-2 and TRBJ2-4): EAGVAQSPRYKIIEKRQSVAFWCNPISGHATLYWYQQILGQGPKLLIQFQNNGVVDDSQLPKDRFSAERLKGVDSTLKIQPAKLEDSAVYLCASSPNRENIQYFGAGTRLSVL.

V is TRBV7-9 and J is TRBJ2-7; 7 bases are shared with TRBD1. The CDR3 is 14 residues long. CDR1 and CDR2 from the germline V gene are SEHNR and FQNEAQ (reference sequence). J was trimmed by 6 bases and V by 2 bases; bases with no gene match: 7. The CDR3 DNA reads TGTGCCAGCAGCTTAACAGGGGTCAAGGGCGAGCAGTACTTC. It encodes CASSLTGVKGEQYF.

The chain employs TRBV6-5 and TRBJ2-1; D possibly corresponds to TRBD2 (6 bases). V lost 2 bases and J lost 6, with 8 bases in between. Germline V gene lookup returns CDR1 MNHEY and CDR2 SVGAGI. The CDR3 extends over 13 amino acids. The CDR3 nucleotides are TGTGCCAGCAGTTACCTGGAGGGCAATGAGCAGTTCTTC. Protein product: CASSYLEGNEQFF.

The chain carries TRBV25-1 and TRBJ1-5, with D uncertain. The ends were cut back, 1 base at V and 6 bases at J, with 13 bases in the middle. CDR1 and CDR2 from the germline V gene are MGHDK and SYGVNS. The CDR3 length is 15 residues. The CDR3 nucleotides read TGTGCCAGCAGTGAATCGAACGACGGAGCTCAGCCCCAGCATTTT. Amino acid sequence: CASSESNDGAQPQHF.

This clone was recorded only once. This sequence joins TRBV12-5 and TRBJ2-2, with 10 bases matching TRBD1. Trimming removed 6 bases from V and 1 base from J; junction bases left unmatched: 5. Germline V lookup: CDR1 LGHNT, CDR2 FRNRAP. There are 16 residues in the CDR3. The CDR3 region is CASGHGTGENTGELFF. The CDR3 DNA reads TGTGCTAGTGGACACGGGACAGGGGAGAACACCGGGGAGCTGTTTTTT.

This clone was observed a few times. The chain has TRBV30 and TRBJ1-2, with 9 bases aligning to TRBD1. The CDR3 sequence is 14 residues long. The junction had 7 bases not matched to a gene; V was cut back by 3 bases and J by 5 bases. Per the germline V gene, CDR1 is GTSNPN and CDR2 is SVGIG (reference sequence). CDR3 amino acids: CAWRYLDRGYGYTF. Here the CDR3 DNA reads TGTGCCTGGAGGTATCTCGACAGGGGGTATGGCTACACCTTC.

The chain links TRBV5-1 to TRBJ2-3; D remains ambiguous. Germline V CDR1 and CDR2: SGHRS, YFSETQ. Trimming removed 0 bases from V and 2 bases from J, with 13 bases in between. The CDR3 is made up of 16 amino acids. CDR3 DNA: TGCGCCAGCAGCTTGGATGGCAGAAGTGACACAGATACGCAGTATTTT. It yields the protein CASSLDGRSDTDTQYF.

This sequence joins TRBV4-2 and TRBJ2-2, with D perhaps matching TRBD1 (6 bases). Per the germline V gene, CDR1 is LGHNA and CDR2 is YNFKEQ. The CDR3 is 16 residues long. Trimming left V 0 bases short and J 6 bases short, with 14 bases between. The DNA for the CDR3 is TGTGCCAGCAGCCAAGAAGGGGGTCCAAGCGCCGGGGAGCTGTTTTTT. Translation gives CASSQEGGPSAGELFF.

A few counts support this clone. The chain employs TRBV5-1 and TRBJ1-3; D is possibly TRBD1 (6 bases). V gave up 1 base and J gave up 4 bases, with 6 bases separating them. Germline CDR1 is SGHRS and CDR2 is YFSETQ. This CDR3 has 13 amino acids. CDR3 nucleotides: TGCGCCAGCAGCTTGACAGGGGGAAACACCATATATTTT. Protein: CASSLTGGNTIYF.

This chain joins TRBV19 and TRBJ1-1, with TRBD1 matching over 9 bases. V dropped 5 bases and J dropped 0; count of bases not matched to a gene: 7. The CDR3 has 16 residues. Germline CDR1 LNHDA, CDR2 SQIVND (reference sequence). CDR3 nucleotides: TGTGCCAGTAGTCTCTCACGGACAGGGGTGAACACTGAAGCTTTCTTT. Protein sequence: CASSLSRTGVNTEAFF.

V usage is TRBV6-6 and J usage is TRBJ1-2; 10 bases are a match to TRBD1. The CDR3 runs 16 residues. In germline, CDR1 is MNHNY, CDR2 SVGAGI (reference sequence). V trimming: 0 bases; J trimming: 4 bases; junction bases outside the gene matches: 5. CDR3 residues: CASSYSGTGESYGYTF. As DNA, the CDR3 is TGTGCCAGCAGTTACTCGGGGACAGGGGAAAGCTATGGCTACACCTTC.

On this clone: The sample holds other DNA sequences that translate to the same CDR3. The V gene is TRBV6-5, the J gene TRBJ2-7; TRBD1 matches at 10 bases. The CDR3 covers 14 residues. V trimming: 8 bases; J trimming: 1 base; junction bases outside the gene matches: 5. CDR1 is MNHEY and CDR2 is SVGAGI in the germline V gene. CDR3 region: CASRRDRGSYEQYF. The CDR3 region has the DNA TGTGCCAGCCGACGGGACAGGGGTTCCTACGAGCAGTACTTC.

The V call is TRBV19, the J call TRBJ2-5; D is perhaps TRBD2 (6 bases). The germline CDR1 and CDR2 sequences are LNHDA and SQIVND (reference sequence). V lost 6 bases and J lost 11, with 22 bases in between. The CDR3 is 14 amino acids. The CDR3 region is CASSPPGDLRVQYF. The CDR3 DNA reads TGTGCCAGTAGCCCCCCGGGGGACCTGCGTGTACAGTACTTC.

V gene TRBV4-1 combines with J gene TRBJ2-1; 8 bases match TRBD2. Per the germline V gene, CDR1 is MGHRA and CDR2 is YSYEKL. The length of the CDR3 is 17 residues. V lost 0 bases and J lost 2; bases outside the gene matches: 6. The CDR3 DNA reads TGCGCCAGCAGCCAAGATCTACCCGGGGGGGCCTACAATGAGCAGTTCTTC. Protein sequence: CASSQDLPGGAYNEQFF.

The V call is TRBV5-1, the J call TRBJ2-7, with unresolved D. V lost 1 base to trimming and J lost 5 bases, with 16 bases between them. Per germline, CDR1 SGHRS and CDR2 YFSETQ. The CDR3 covers 15 residues. CDR3 in DNA: TGCGCCAGCAGCTTGACGGGTCCACCAGAAAACGAGCAGTACGTC. Protein sequence: CASSLTGPPENEQYV.

The chain has TRBV7-8 and TRBJ1-2; the D gene is possibly TRBD1 (5 bases). The V gene's germline CDR1 is SGHVS and CDR2 FQNEAQ. The V gene lost 0 bases and the J gene lost 4 bases, with 15 bases spanning the gap. The CDR3 is 16 amino acids. CDR3 coding DNA: TGTGCCAGCAGCTTAGCTCTTGGGGGGTTAGGCTATGGCTACACCTTC. Translated: CASSLALGGLGYGYTF.

This clone came up a few times. The chain couples TRBV5-1 to TRBJ1-1, with D maybe TRBD1 (6 bases). Germline V gene sequence: CDR1 SGHRS, CDR2 YFSETQ. With 7 bases removed from V and 7 bases from J, the gap between germline ends came to 11 bases. This CDR3 comprises 11 residues. The CDR3 reads CASFGQREAFF. The CDR3 nucleotides are TGCGCCAGCTTTGGACAGCGTGAAGCTTTCTTT.

The chain joins TRBV27 to TRBJ1-6; TRBD1 agrees at 9 bases. Per germline, CDR1 MNHEY and CDR2 SMNVEV (reference sequence). V dropped 6 bases and J dropped 8; count of bases not matched to a gene: 5. The CDR3 loop spans 14 amino acids. The CDR3 sequence is CASRRGQGHSPLHF. CDR3 coding DNA: TGTGCCAGCAGGAGGGGACAGGGCCATTCACCCCTCCACTTT.

In nucleotides, the CDR3 is TGTGCCAGCAGCCCACCTGGGGGGTCCCACTTGCGGATCTTCACAGATACGCAGTATTTT. It codes for CASSPPGGSHLRIFTDTQYF. The genes are TRBV9 and TRBJ2-3, with D tentatively TRBD2 (6 bases). The CDR3 totals 20 residues. CDR1 and CDR2 (germline): SGDLS, YYNGEE. The V end was cut by 4 bases, the J end by 2 bases, with 29 bases between.

The chain is built from TRBV27 and TRBJ1-1; D is ambiguous. Germline V gene lookup returns CDR1 MNHEY and CDR2 SMNVEV (reference sequence). The length of the CDR3 is 15 residues. The V gene lost 0 bases and the J gene lost 4 bases, with 12 bases spanning the gap. CDR3 bases: TGTGCCAGCAGTTTATCGGGAGGGCCGAGCACTGAAGCTTTCTTT. This codes for CASSLSGGPSTEAFF.